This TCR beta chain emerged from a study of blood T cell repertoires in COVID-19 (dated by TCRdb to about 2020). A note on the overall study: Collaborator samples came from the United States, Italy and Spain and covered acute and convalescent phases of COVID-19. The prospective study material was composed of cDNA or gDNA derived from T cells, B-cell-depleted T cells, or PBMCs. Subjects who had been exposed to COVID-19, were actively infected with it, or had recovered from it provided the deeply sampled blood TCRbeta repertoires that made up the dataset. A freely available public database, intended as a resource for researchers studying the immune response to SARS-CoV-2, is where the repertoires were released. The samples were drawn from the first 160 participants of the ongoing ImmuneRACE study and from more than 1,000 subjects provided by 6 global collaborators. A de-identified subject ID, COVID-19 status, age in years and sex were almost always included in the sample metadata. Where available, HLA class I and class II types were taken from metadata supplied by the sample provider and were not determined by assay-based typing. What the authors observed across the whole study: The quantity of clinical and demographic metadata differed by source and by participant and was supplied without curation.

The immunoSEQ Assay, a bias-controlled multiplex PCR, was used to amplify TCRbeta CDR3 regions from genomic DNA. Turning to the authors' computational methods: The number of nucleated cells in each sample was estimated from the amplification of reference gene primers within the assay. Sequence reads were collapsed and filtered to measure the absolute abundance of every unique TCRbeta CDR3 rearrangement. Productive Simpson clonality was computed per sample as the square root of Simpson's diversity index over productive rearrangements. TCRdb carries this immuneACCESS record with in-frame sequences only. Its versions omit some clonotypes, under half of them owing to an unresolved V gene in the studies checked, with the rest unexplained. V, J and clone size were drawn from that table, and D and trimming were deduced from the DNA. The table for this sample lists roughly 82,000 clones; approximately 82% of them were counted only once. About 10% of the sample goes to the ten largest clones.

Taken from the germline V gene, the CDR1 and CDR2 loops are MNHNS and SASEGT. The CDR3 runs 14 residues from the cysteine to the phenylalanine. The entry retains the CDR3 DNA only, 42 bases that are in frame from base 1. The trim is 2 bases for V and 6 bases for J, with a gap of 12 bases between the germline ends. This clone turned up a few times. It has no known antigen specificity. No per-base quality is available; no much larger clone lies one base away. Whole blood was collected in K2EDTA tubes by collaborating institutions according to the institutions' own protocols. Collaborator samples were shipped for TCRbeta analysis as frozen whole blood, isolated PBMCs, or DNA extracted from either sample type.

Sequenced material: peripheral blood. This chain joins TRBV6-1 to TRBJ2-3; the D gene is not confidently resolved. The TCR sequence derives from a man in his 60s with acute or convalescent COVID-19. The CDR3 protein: CASSERSRMDTQYF. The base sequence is TGTGCCAGCAGTGAACGTAGTAGAATGGATACGCAGTATTTT.